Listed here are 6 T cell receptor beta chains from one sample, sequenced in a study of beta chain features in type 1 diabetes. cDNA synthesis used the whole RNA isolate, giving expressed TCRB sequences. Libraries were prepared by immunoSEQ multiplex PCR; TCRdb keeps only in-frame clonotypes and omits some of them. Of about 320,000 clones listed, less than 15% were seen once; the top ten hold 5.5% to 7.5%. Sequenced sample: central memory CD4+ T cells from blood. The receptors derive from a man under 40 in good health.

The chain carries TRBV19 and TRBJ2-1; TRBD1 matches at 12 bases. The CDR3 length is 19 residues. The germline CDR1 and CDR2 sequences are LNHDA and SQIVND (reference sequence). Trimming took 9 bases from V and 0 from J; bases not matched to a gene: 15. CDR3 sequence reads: CASLIPGQGALGSYNEQFF. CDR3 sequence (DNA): TGTGCCAGCTTGATACCGGGACAGGGGGCCCTTGGCTCCTACAATGAGCAGTTCTTC.

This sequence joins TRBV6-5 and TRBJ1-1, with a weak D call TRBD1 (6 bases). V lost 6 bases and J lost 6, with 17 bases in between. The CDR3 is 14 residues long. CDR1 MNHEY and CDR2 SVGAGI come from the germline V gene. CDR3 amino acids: CASRHRAHAPEAFF. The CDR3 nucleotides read TGTGCCAGCAGACACAGGGCCCATGCCCCTGAAGCTTTCTTT.

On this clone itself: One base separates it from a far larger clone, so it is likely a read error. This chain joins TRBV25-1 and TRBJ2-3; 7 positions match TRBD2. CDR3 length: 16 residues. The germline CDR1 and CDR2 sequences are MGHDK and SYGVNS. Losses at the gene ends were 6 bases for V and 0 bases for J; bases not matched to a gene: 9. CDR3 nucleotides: TGTGCCAGCAGCCAAGGAGCAGCGGGGAGCACAGATACGCAGTATTTT. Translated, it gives CASSQGAAGSTDTQYF.

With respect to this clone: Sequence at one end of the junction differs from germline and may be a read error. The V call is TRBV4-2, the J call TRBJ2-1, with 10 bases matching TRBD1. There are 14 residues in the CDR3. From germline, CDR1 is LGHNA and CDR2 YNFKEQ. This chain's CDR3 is CASSRTGGNNEQFF. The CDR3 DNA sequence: TGTGCCAGTAGCCGGACAGGGGGGAACAATGAGCAGTTCTTC.

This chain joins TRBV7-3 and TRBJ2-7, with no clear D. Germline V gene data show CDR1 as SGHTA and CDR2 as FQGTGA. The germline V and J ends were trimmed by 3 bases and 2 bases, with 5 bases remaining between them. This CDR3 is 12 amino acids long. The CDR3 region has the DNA TGTGCCAGCAGCTTTGACACCTACGAGCAGTACTTC. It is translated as CASSFDTYEQYF.

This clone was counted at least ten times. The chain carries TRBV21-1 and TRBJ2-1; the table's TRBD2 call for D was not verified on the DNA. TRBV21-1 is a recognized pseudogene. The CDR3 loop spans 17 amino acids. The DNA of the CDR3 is TGTGCCAGCAGCAAAGGGACTAGCGGGAGGAACGACAATGAGCAGTTCTTC. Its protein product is CASSKGTSGRNDNEQFF.